This T cell receptor (beta chain) emerged from a study of T cells in Graves' hyperthyroidism and ophthalmopathy. Study findings and constraints: Within blood appeared most thyroid clonotypes that had expanded above 0.001.

The germline V gene encodes CDR1 MNHNS and CDR2 SASEGT. V was shortened by 7 bases and J by 4 bases, with 16 bases between the two germline ends. This CDR3 contains 14 residues. The patients, who ranged from 18 to 65 in age, presented with newly diagnosed hyperthyroidism lasting under 2 months. Uncontrolled infection, other autoimmune disease, pregnancy or lactation excluded patients. Extraction of PBMCs used roughly 9.4 ml of fresh peripheral blood. In its sample, this clonotype was seen many times. Its antigen is as yet unknown. RNA transcripts gave rise to amplified TCR beta CDR3 regions. In the first-round RT-PCR of the TCR CDR3, the HTBI primer set was used. TCRdb reprocessed the multiplex PCR reads via MiXCR and lists one record per CDR3 protein. This sample has approximately 640,000 distinct CDR3 sequences, with about a sixth found just once.

V usage is TRBV6-1 and J usage is TRBJ1-2; D may be TRBD1 (6 bases). Sequencing was carried out using blood. The clonotype comes from a woman aged 30 to 39 with Graves' hyperthyroidism. The CDR3: CASIGGLGGYGYTF. The CDR3 nucleotides are TGTGCCAGCATCGGAGGACTAGGGGGCTATGGCTACACCTTC.